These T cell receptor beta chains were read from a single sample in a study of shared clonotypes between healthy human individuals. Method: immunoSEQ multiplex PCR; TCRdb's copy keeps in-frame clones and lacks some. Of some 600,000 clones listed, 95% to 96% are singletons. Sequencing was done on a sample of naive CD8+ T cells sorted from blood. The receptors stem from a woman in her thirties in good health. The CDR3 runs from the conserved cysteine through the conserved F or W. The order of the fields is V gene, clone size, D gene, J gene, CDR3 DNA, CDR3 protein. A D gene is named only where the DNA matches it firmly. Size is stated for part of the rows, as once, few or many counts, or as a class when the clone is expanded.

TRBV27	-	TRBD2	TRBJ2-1	TGTGCCAGCAGTGTCCTACTAGCGGGAGGGCGGAATGAGCAGTTCTTC	CASSVLLAGGRNEQFF
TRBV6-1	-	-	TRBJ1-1	TGTGCCAGCAGTAGAATTTCAGTTGGAGCTGAAGCTTTCTTT	CASSRISVGAEAFF
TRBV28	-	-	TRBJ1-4	TGTGCCAGCAATAGGATCCCACGGTCTAATGAAAAACTGTTTTTT	CASNRIPRSNEKLFF
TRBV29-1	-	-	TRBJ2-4	TGCAGCGGGGTGGCCAAAAACATTCAGTACTTC	CSGVAKNIQYF
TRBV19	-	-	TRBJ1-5	TGTGCCAGTAGTATTTGGTCGGCAGGGGATCAGCCCCAGCATTTT	CASSIWSAGDQPQHF
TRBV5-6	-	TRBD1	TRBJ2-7	TGTGCCAGCAGCCAGACAGGGATGGACTACGAGCAGTACTTC	CASSQTGMDYEQYF
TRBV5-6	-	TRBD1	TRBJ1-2	TGTGCCAGCAGATACGACAGGGTCTATGGCTACACCTTC	CASRYDRVYGYTF
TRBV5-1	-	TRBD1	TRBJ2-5	TGCGCCAGCAGCACTGGACAGGGGCAAGAGACCCAGTACTTC	CASSTGQGQETQYF
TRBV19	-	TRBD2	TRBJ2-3	TGTGCCAGTACCGAAGGTTCGGGACTAGCGGGGACGGATACGCAGTATTTT	CASTEGSGLAGTDTQYF
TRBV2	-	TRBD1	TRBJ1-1	TGTGCCAGCAGTACAGGGGAAACTGAAGCTTTCTTT	CASSTGETEAFF
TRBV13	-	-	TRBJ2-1	TGTGCCAGCAGCTCCCGATCCCGGCAGGGAGGGGGTTTACACGATGAGCAGTTCTTC	CASSSRSRQGGGLHDEQFF
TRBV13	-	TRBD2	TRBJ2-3	TGTGCCAGCAGCGCCTACTCCGGGACTAGCGTCGATACGCAGTATTTT	CASSAYSGTSVDTQYF
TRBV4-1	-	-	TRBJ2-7	TGCGCCAGCAGCCAGGGACACTACCGCTCCTACGAGCAGTACTTC	CASSQGHYRSYEQYF
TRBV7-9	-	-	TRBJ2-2	TGTGCCAGCAGCTTACCTAGTACCGGGGAGCTGTTTTTT	CASSLPSTGELFF
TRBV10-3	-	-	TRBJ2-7	TGTGCCATCAGTGAGTTGAGACTCCAAACATCCTACGAGCAGTACTTC	CAISELRLQTSYEQYF
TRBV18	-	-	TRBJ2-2	TGTGCCAGCTCACCACGTACGGGACACCCGGACACCGGGGAGCTGTTTTTT	CASSPRTGHPDTGELFF
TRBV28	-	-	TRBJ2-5	TGTGCCAGCAGTTTCAGGGTCCAAGAGACCCAGTACTTC	CASSFRVQETQYF
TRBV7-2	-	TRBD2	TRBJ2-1	TGTGCCAGCAGCCTCCTAGCGGGAGGGCCTAATGAGCAGTTCTTC	CASSLLAGGPNEQFF
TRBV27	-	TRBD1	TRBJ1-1	TGTGCCAGCAGTTCGTTCGACAGGGGGCTGAACACTGAAGCTTTCTTT	CASSSFDRGLNTEAFF
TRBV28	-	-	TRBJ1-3	TGTGCCAGCAGTTTCGGGGGAAACACCATATATTTT	CASSFGGNTIYF
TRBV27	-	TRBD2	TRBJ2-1	TGTGCCAGCAGTTTCACTAGCGGGACCCACTCCTACAATGAGCAGTTCTTC	CASSFTSGTHSYNEQFF
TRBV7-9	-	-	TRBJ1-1	TGTGCCAGCAGCTTGATAGGCATGAACACTGAAGCTTTCTTT	CASSLIGMNTEAFF
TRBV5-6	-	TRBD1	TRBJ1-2	TGTGCCAGCAGCCCCACCGGGACAGGGGTTGGCTACACCTTC	CASSPTGTGVGYTF
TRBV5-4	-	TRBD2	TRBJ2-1	TGTGCCAGCAGCTTGTGGGAGGGCCCCCCAAATGAGCAGTTCTTC	CASSLWEGPPNEQFF
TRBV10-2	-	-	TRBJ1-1	TGCGCCAGCAGCGGAATGGACGTAGCTGAAGCTTTCTTT	CASSGMDVAEAFF
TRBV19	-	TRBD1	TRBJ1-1	TGTGCCAGTAGGGATCGACAGGGGCCCGAGAACACTGAAGCTTTCTTT	CASRDRQGPENTEAFF
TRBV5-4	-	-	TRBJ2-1	TGTGCCAGCAGCACGGCGAATGAGCAGTTCTTC	CASSTANEQFF
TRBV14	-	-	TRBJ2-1	TGTGCCAGCAGCCTGGTTGGCGGGAAGTTTGATGAGCAGTTCTTC	CASSLVGGKFDEQFF
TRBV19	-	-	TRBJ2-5	TGTGCCAGTAGCGCCCGGGACCCCACATACGAGACCCAGTACTTC	CASSARDPTYETQYF
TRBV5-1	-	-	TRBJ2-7	TGCGCCAGCACCCAGGAACAGTCCTCTTACGAGCAGTACTTC	CASTQEQSSYEQYF
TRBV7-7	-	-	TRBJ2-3	TGTGCCAGCTCCCTTGGTAGCGCAGATACGCAGTATTTT	CASSLGSADTQYF
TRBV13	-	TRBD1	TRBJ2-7	TGTGCCAGCAGCTACAGGGGGGCCCCCTACGAGCAGTACTTC	CASSYRGAPYEQYF
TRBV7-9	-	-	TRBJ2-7	TGTGCCAGCAGATACGGGAACGAGCAGTACTTC	CASRYGNEQYF
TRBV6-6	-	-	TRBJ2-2	TGTGCCAGCAGTGGCATAGACGGGGAGCTGTTTTTT	CASSGIDGELFF
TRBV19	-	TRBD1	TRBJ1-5	TGTGCCAGTAGTCCCACAGGGGCAAGGATTTTTAGCAATCAGCCCCAGCATTTT	CASSPTGARIFSNQPQHF
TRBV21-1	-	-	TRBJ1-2	TGTGCCAGCAGTTTAATCAGAAAGACCTATGGCTACACCTTC	CASSLIRKTYGYTF
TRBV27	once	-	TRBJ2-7	TGTGCCAGCAGTTCCTCCGGGGACACTTACTACGAGCAGTACTTC	CASSSSGDTYYEQYF
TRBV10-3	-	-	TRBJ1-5	TGTGCCATCAGTGGAGGAGGTGTTAATCAGCCCCAGCATTTT	CAISGGGVNQPQHF
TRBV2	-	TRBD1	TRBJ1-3	TGTGCCAGCAGTGAGTATCTAGGAGGGACAGGCTCTGGAAACACCATATATTTT	CASSEYLGGTGSGNTIYF
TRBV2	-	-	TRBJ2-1	TGTGCCAGCAGCCCCAGTCAGGACAGAGGAAACAATGAGCAGTTCTTC	CASSPSQDRGNNEQFF
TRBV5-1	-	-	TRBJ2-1	TGCGCCAGCAGCTCGGGTAGCGGCTCCAATGAGCAGTTCTTC	CASSSGSGSNEQFF
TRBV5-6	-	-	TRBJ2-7	TGTGCCAGCAGCTTTATGGTCTCGGGACAAATCTACGAGCAGTACTTC	CASSFMVSGQIYEQYF
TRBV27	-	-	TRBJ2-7	TGTGCCAGCAGGTTACAGGGAGGACCCTACGAGCAGTACTTC	CASRLQGGPYEQYF
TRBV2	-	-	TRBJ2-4	TGTGCCAGCAGTGACCTTGGGGAGTCCAAAAACATTCAGTACTTC	CASSDLGESKNIQYF
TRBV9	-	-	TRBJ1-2	TGTGCCAGCACTTCGGAGGGGGTGGGCTATGGCTACACCTTC	CASTSEGVGYGYTF
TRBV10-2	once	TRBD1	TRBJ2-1	TGCGCCAGCAGTGAGCGCGACAGGGGCACCTACAATGAGCAGTTCTTC	CASSERDRGTYNEQFF
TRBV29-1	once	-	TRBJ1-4	TGCAGCGTTGTGGAGGAGAGTGAAAAACTGTTTTTT	CSVVEESEKLFF
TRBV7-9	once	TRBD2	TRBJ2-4	TGTGCCAGCAGCCAACTAGCGGACCAAAACATTCAGTACTTC	CASSQLADQNIQYF
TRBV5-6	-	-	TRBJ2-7	TGTGCCAGCATCCAAAGGGGACACGACCTCTCCTACGAGCAGTACTTC	CASIQRGHDLSYEQYF
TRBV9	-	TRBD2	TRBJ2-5	TGTGCCAGCAGCGTAGAGTCAGCGGGGATACAAGAGACCCAGTACTTC	CASSVESAGIQETQYF
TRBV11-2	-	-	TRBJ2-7	TGTGCCAGCAGCTTAGGAGCTGGGACTGGAACCTACGAGCAGTACTTC	CASSLGAGTGTYEQYF